The T cell receptor beta chain described here comes from a study of T cell responses to AZD1222 COVID-19 vaccine. The length of the CDR3 is 17 residues. The germline V and J ends were trimmed by 1 base and 2 bases, with 16 bases remaining between them. CDR1 is SGHTA and CDR2 is FQGNSA in the germline V gene. Study observations and caveats: Just 5 to 7 AZD1222 recipients tested seropositive at baseline.

Only in-frame clones appear in the TCRdb table, and some are missing; sequencing was by immunoSEQ multiplex PCR. Of 180,000 or so clones in the sample, approximately 91% are singletons; the top ten hold 1.5% to 2%. As for this clone: Its antigen remains unidentified.

The receptor was derived from an adult in good health. The chain is built from TRBV7-2 and TRBJ2-3; possibly TRBD1 for D (6 bases). The sequences come from peripheral blood, collected on day 0 of AZD1222 vaccination. CDR3 bases: TGTGCCAGCAGCTTAGAGGCCACAGGGACCAACACAGATACGCAGTATTTT. Protein product: CASSLEATGTNTDTQYF.